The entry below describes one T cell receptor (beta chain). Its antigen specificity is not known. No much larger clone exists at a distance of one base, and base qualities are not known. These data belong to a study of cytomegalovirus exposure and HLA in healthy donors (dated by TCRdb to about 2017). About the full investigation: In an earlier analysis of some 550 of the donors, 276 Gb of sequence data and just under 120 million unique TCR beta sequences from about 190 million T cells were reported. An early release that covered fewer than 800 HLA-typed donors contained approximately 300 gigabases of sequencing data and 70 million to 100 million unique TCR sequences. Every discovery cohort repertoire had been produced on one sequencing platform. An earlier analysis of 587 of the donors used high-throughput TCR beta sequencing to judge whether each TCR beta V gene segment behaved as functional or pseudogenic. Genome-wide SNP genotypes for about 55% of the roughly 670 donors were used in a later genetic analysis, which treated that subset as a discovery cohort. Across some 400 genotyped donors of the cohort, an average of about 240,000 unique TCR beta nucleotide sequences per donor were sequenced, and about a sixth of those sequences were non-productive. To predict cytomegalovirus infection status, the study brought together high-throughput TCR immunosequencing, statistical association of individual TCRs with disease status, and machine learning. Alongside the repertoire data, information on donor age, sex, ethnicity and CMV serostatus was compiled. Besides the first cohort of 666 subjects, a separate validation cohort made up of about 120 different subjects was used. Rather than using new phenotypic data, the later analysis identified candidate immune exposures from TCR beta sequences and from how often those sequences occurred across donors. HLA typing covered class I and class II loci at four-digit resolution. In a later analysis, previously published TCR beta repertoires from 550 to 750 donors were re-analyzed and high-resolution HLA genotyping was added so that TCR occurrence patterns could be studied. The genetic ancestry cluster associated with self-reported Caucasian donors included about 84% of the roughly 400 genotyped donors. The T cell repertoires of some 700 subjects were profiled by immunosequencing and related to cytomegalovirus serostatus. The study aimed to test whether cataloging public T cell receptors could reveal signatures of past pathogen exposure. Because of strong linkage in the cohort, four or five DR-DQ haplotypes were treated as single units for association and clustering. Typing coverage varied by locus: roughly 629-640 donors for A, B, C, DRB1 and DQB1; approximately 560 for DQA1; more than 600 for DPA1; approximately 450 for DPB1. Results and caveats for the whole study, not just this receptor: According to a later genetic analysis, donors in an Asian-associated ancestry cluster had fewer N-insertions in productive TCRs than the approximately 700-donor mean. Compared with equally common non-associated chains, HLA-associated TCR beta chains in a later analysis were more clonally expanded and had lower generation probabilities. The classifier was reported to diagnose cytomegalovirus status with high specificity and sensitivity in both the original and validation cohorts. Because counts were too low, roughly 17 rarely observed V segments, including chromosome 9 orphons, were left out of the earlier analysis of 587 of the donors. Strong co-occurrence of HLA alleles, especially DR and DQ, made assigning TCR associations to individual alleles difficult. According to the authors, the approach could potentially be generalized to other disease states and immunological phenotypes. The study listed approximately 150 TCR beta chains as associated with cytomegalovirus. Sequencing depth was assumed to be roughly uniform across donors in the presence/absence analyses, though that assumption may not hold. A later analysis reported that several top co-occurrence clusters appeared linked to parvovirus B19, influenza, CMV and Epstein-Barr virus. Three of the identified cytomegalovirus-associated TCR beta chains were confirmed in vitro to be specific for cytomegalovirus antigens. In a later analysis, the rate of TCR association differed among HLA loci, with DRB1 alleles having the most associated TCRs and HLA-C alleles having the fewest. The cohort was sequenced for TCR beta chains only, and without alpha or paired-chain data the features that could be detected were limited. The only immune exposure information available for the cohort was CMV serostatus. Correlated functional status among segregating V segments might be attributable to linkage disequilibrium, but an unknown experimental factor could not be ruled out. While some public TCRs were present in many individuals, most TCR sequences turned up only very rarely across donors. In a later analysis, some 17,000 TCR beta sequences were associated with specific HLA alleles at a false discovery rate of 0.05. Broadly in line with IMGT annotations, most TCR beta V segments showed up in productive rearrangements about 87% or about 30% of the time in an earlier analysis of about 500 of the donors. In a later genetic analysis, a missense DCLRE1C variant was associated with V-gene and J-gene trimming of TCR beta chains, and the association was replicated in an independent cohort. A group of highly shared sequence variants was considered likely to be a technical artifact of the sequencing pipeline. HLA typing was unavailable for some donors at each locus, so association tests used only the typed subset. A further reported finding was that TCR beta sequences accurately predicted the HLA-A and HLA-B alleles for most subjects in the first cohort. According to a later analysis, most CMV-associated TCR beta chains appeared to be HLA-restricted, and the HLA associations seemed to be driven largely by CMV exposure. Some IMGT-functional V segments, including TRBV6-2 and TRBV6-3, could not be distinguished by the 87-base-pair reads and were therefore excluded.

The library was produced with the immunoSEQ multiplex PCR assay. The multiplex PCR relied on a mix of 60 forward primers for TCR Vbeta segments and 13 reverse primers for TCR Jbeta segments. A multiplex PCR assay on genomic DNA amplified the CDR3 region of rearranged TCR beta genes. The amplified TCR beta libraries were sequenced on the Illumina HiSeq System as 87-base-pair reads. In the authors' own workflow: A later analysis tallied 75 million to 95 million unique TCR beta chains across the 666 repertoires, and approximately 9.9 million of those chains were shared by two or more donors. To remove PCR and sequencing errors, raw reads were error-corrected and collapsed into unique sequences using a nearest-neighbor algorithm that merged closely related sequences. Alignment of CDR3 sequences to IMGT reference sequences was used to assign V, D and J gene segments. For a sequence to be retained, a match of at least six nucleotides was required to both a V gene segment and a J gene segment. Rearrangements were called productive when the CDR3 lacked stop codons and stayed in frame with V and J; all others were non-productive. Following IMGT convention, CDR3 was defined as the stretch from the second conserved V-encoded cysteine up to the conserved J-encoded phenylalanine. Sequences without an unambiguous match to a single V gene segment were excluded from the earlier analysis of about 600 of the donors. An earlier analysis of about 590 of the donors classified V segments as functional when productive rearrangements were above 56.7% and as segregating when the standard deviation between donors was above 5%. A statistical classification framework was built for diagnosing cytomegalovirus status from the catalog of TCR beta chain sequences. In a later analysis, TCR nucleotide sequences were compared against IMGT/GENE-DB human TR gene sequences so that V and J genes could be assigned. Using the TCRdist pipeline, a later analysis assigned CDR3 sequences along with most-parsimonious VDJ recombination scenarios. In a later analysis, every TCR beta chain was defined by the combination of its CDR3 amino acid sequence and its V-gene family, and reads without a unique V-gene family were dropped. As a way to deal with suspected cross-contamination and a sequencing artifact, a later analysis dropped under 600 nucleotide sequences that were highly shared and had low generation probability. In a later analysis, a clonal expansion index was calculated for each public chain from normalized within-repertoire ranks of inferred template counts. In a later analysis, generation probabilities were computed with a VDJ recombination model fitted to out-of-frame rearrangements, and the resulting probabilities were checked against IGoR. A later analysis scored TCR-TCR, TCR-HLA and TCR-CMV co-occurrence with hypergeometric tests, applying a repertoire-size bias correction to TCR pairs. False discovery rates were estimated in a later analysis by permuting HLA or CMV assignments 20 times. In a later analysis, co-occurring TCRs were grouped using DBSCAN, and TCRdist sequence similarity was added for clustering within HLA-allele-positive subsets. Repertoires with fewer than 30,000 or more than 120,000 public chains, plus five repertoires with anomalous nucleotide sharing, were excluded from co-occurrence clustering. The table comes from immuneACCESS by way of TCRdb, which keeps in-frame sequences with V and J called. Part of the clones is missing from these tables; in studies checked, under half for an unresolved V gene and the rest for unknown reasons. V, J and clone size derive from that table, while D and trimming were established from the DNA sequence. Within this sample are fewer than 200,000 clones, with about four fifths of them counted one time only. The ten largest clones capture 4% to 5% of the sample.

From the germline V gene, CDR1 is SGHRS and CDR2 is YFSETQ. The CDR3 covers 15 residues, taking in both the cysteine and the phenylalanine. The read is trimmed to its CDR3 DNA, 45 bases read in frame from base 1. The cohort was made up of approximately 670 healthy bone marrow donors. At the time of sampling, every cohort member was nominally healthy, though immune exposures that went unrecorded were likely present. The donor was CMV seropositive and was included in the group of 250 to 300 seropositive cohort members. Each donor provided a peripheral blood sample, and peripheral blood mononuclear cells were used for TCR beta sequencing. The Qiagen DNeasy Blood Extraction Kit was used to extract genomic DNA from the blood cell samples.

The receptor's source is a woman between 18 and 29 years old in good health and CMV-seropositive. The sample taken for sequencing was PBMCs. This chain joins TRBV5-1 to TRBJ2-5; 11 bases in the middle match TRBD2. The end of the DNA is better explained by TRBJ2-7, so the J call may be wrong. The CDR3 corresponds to CASRQGTSGGYEQYF. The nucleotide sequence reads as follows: TGCGCCAGCAGACAAGGCACTAGCGGGGGATACGAGCAGTACTTC.